The text below deals with one T cell receptor beta chain. The sample comes from a study of blood T cell repertoires in COVID-19. Study as a whole: T cells, B-cell-depleted T cells, or PBMCs supplied cDNA or gDNA.

Some clones are missing from TCRdb's copy, which holds only in-frame ones; the method was immunoSEQ multiplex PCR. The data show more than 400,000 clones, around 90% seen once. This clonotype was obtained from a man in his late teens or twenties who had recovered from COVID-19. Sequenced input: PBMCs or T cells enriched from blood (not recorded which).

The CDR3 protein is CASSPRGDTLNQPQHF. The CDR3 DNA sequence: TGTGCCAGCAGCCCCCGGGGTGACACACTTAATCAGCCCCAGCATTTT. The rearrangement uses TRBV9 and TRBJ1-5; D uncertain. This CDR3 has 16 amino acids. Trimming removed 4 bases from V and 4 bases from J, with 18 bases in between. Germline V gene lookup returns CDR1 SGDLS and CDR2 YYNGEE.